The rows below give T cell receptor beta chains drawn from one sample of a study of T-cell memory formation after mild COVID-19. TCRdb called the 5' RACE reads again in MiXCR, with one record for every CDR3 protein. The sample contains some 320,000 distinct CDR3 sequences, 13% to 15% of which appear only once. The sequenced sample consisted of PBMCs or a T cell subset sorted from them (not recorded which). The receptors stem from a man between 18 and 35 years old who had mild COVID-19 (a few samples of this study predate the infection). Cell type and time point are not known. Each CDR3 is given with its conserved first and last residue. The order of the fields is V gene, J gene, CDR3 length, CDR3 protein.

V: TRBV30
J: TRBJ2-1
length: 11
CDR3: CAWSVLEEQFF

V: TRBV6-2/TRBV6-3
J: TRBJ2-2
length: 14
CDR3: CASSPRTGIGELFF

V: TRBV2
J: TRBJ1-1
length: 13
CDR3: CASLREVNTEAFF

V: TRBV5-1
J: TRBJ1-6
length: 17
CDR3: CASSLGSGTGSNSPLHF

V: TRBV6-5
J: TRBJ2-5
length: 14
CDR3: CASSYSIGRETQYF

V: TRBV18
J: TRBJ2-1
length: 16
CDR3: CASSIRGQSSTNEQFF

V: TRBV7-3
J: TRBJ2-1
length: 16
CDR3: CASSKHTGTGDNEQFF

V: TRBV4-3
J: TRBJ2-3
length: 14
CDR3: CASSPHPLTDTQYF

V: TRBV19
J: TRBJ2-2
length: 15
CDR3: CASSRYRDSTGELFF

V: TRBV12-3/TRBV12-4
J: TRBJ2-7
length: 15
CDR3: CASSLSDRAGLRMYF

V: TRBV5-4
J: TRBJ2-1
length: 16
CDR3: CASSWRRGTTYNEQFF

V: TRBV28
J: TRBJ1-2
length: 12
CDR3: CASSLINYGYTF

V: TRBV15
J: TRBJ2-1
length: 16
CDR3: CATSRGTSGVYNEQFF

V: TRBV4-1
J: TRBJ2-1
length: 15
CDR3: CASSPSGTGRNEQFF

V: TRBV18
J: TRBJ1-2
length: 12
CDR3: CASSPSANGYTF

V: TRBV28
J: TRBJ2-2
length: 14
CDR3: CASGYTMYPGELFF

V: TRBV5-1
J: TRBJ2-3
length: 15
CDR3: CASSIDSSSTDTQYF